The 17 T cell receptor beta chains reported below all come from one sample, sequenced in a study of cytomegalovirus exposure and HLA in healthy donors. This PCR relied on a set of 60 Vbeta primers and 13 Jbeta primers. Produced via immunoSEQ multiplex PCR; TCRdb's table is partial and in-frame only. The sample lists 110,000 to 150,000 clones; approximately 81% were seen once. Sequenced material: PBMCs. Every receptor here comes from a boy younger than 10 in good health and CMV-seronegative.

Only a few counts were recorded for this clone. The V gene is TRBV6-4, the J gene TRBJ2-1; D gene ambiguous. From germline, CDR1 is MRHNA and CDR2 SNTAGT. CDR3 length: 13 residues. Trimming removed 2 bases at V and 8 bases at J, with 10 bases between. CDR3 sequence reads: CASSDRSWDEQFF. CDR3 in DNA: TGTGCCAGCAGTGACAGGAGTTGGGATGAGCAGTTCTTC.

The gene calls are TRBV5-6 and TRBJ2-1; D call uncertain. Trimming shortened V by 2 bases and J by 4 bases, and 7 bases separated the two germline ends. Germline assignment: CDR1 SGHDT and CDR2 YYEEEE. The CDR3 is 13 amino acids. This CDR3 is CASSFYDYNEQFF. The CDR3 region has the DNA TGTGCCAGCAGCTTCTACGATTACAATGAGCAGTTCTTC.

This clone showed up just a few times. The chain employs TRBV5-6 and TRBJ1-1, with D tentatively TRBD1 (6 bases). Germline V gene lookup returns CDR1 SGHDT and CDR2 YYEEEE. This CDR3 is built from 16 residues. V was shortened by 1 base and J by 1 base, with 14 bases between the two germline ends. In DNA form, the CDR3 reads TGTGCCAGCAGCTTGACAGGGCATAAAGCGAACACTGAAGCTTTCTTT. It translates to CASSLTGHKANTEAFF.

The CDR3: CASRVSGSSFYEQYF. In DNA, the CDR3 is TGCGCCAGCAGAGTTAGCGGGAGTTCGTTCTACGAGCAGTACTTC. The chain joins TRBV10-2 to TRBJ2-7; 9 positions match TRBD2. J gave up 3 bases and V 6 bases, and 9 bases lay outside the gene matches. CDR1 is WSHSY, CDR2 SAAADI, per germline. The CDR3 extends over 15 amino acids.

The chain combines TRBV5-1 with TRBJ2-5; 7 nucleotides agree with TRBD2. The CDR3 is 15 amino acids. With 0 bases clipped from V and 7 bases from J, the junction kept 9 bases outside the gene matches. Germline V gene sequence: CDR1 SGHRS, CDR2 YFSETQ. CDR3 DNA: TGCGCCAGCAGCTTGGCCGGGGAGGGCGGGATGACCCAGTACTTC. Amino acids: CASSLAGEGGMTQYF.

DNA for the CDR3: TGTGCCAGTAGTATGGGGACAGGGGCCACAGGGAGCGGCTACACCTTC. Its translation is CASSMGTGATGSGYTF. V and J are TRBV19 and TRBJ1-2; 10 nucleotides align to TRBD1. CDR3 size: 16 residues. Per germline, CDR1 LNHDA and CDR2 SQIVND (reference sequence). The trim removed 3 bases at V and 8 bases at J, leaving 12 bases unmatched.

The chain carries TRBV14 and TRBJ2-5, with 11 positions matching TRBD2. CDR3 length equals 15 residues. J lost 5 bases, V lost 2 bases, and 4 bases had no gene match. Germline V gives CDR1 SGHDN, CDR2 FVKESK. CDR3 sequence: CASSQTLAGGETQYF. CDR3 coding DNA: TGTGCCAGCAGCCAAACCCTAGCGGGAGGTGAGACCCAGTACTTC.

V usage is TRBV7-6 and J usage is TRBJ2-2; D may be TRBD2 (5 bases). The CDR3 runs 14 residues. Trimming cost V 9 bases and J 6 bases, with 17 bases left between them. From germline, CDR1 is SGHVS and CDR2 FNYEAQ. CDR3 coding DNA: TGTGCCAGTCGACGGCGGGCGAGCGCCGGGGAGCTGTTTTTT. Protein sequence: CASRRRASAGELFF.

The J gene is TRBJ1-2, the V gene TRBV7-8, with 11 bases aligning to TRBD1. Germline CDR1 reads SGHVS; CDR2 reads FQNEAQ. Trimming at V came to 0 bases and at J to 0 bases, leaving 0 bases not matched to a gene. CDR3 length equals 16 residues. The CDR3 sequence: CASSLAGQGANYGYTF. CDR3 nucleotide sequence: TGTGCCAGCAGCTTAGCGGGACAGGGGGCTAACTATGGCTACACCTTC.

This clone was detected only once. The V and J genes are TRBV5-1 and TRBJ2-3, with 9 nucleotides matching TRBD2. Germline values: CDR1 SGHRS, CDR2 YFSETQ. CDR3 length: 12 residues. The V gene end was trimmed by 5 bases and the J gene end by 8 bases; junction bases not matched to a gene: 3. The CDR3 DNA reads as TGCGCCAGCAGGCGGGAGGGCGGTACGCAGTATTTT. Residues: CASRREGGTQYF.

The CDR3 coding sequence is TGTGCCTGGAGTCCAGGGACAGGAAAAAATCAGCCCCAGCATTTT. Protein sequence: CAWSPGTGKNQPQHF. V gene TRBV30 combines with J gene TRBJ1-5, with 8 bases lining up with TRBD1. Per the germline V gene, CDR1 is GTSNPN and CDR2 is SVGIG (reference sequence). CDR3 length: 15 residues. The V segment lost 2 bases and the J segment 4 bases; nucleotides outside the gene matches: 7.

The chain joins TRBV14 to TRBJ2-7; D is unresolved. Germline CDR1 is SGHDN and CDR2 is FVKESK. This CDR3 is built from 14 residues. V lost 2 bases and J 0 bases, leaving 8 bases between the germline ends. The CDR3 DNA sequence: TGTGCCAGCAGCCAACAGGATAGCTCCTACGAGCAGTACTTC. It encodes CASSQQDSSYEQYF.

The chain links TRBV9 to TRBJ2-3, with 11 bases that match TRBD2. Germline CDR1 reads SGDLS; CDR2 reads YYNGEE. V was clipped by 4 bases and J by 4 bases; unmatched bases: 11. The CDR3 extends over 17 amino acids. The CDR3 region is CASSPRSSGRAADTQYF. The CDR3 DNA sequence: TGTGCCAGCAGCCCACGGAGTAGCGGGAGGGCAGCAGATACGCAGTATTTT.

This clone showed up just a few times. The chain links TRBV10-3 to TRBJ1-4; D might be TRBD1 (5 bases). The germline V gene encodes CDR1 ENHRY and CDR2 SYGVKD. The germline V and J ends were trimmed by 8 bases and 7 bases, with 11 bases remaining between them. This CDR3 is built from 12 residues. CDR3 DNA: TGTGCCATCTCGGGACTTGGTGAAAAACTGTTTTTT. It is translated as CAISGLGEKLFF.

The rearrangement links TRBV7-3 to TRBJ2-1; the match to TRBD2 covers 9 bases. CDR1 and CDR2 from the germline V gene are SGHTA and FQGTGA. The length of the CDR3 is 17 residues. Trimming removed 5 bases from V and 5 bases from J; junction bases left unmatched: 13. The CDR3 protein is CASSILIAGASNNEQFF. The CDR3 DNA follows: TGTGCCAGCAGCATCCTAATAGCGGGGGCTTCGAACAATGAGCAGTTCTTC.

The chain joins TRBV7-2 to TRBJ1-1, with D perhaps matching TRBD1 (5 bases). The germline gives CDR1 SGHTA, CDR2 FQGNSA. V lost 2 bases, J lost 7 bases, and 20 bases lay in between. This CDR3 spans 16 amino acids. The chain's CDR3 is CASSLLWSQTVGEAFF. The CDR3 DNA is TGTGCCAGCAGCTTACTTTGGAGTCAGACAGTGGGTGAAGCTTTCTTT.

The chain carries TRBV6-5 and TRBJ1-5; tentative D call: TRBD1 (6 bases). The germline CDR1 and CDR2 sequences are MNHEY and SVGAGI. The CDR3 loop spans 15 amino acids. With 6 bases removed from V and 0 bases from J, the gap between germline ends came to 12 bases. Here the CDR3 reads CASRPDRYSNQPQHF. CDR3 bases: TGTGCCAGCAGACCGGACAGATATAGCAATCAGCCCCAGCATTTT.